This T cell receptor (beta chain) was documented in a study of blood T cells in healthy people across ages. Every donor provided around 9.5 milliliters of peripheral blood. The second PCR ran about 6 to 12 cycles with a sample-barcoded 5' primer and J-beta primers. Each TCR beta cDNA got a 12-nucleotide random molecular identifier. MiXCR was run by TCRdb on the 5' RACE reads, yielding one entry per CDR3 protein. The sample includes hundreds of thousands of distinct CDR3 sequences, roughly 60% of them seen just once. Sequencing input: blood. This clonotype was sampled from a man aged 25-45 years in good health.

CDR3 in amino acids: CSARDGASDTQYF. CDR3 bases: TGCAGTGCTAGAGATGGCGCTTCAGATACGCAGTATTTT. The J gene is TRBJ2-3, the V gene TRBV20-1, with D uncertain. The germline gives CDR1 DFQATT, CDR2 SNEGSKA (reference sequence). Trimming stripped 0 bases from V and 4 bases from J, with 8 bases between. This CDR3 comprises 13 residues.